The 17 T cell receptor beta chains reported below all come from one sample, sequenced in a study of blood T cell repertoires in COVID-19. The data were produced by immunoSEQ multiplex PCR, yet TCRdb's version contains in-frame clones alone and is incomplete. This table has 150,000 to 190,000 clones, more than 85% appearing once. The specimen was peripheral blood. These receptors were obtained from a woman in her 70s with acute or convalescent COVID-19.

This clone was observed once. The chain employs TRBV2 and TRBJ1-2; TRBD1 matches 7 bases. The ends lost 8 bases at V and 4 bases at J; junction bases unmatched: 4. Germline V gene lookup returns CDR1 SNHLY and CDR2 FYNNEI. The CDR3 sequence is 12 residues long. Here the CDR3 DNA reads TGTGCCAGCCTCCGGGACAGCTATGGCTACACCTTC. This gives the protein CASLRDSYGYTF.

This clone occurred once. The chain links TRBV6-5 to TRBJ1-6, with 7 bases lining up with TRBD1. The CDR3 is 15 amino acids. The junction had 7 bases not matched to a gene; V was cut back by 5 bases and J by 6 bases. Germline lookup yields CDR1 MNHEY and CDR2 SVGAGI. CDR3: CASSNSGGGNSPLHF. Written as DNA, the CDR3 is TGTGCCAGCAGTAATTCAGGGGGTGGTAATTCACCCCTCCACTTT.

The chain recombines TRBV7-2 with TRBJ1-3; TRBD1 matches at 10 bases. Germline V gene lookup returns CDR1 SGHTA and CDR2 FQGNSA. CDR3 length: 17 residues. The J segment lost 4 bases and the V segment lost 0 bases, leaving 6 bases of the junction unmatched. CDR3 DNA: TGTGCCAGCAGCTTAGCTCCCGGGACAGGGGTAGGAAACACCATATATTTT. Translation: CASSLAPGTGVGNTIYF.

The chain employs TRBV27 and TRBJ1-6; D is possibly TRBD1 (6 bases). From germline, CDR1 is MNHEY and CDR2 SMNVEV (reference sequence). The CDR3 runs 13 residues. V was clipped by 6 bases and J by 7 bases, with 10 bases between them. The CDR3: CASRSTGNSPLHF. The CDR3 nucleotides are TGTGCCAGCAGATCTACAGGGAATTCACCCCTCCACTTT.

V and J are TRBV19 and TRBJ1-2, with a weak D call TRBD1 (5 bases). Germline-derived CDR1 and CDR2 are LNHDA and SQIVND (reference sequence). Trimming cost V 3 bases and J 4 bases, with 15 bases left between them. The CDR3 has 15 amino acids. The CDR3 coding sequence is TGTGCCAGTAGTATCATGTCCGGGGGAGCCTATGGCTACACCTTC. Translating it yields CASSIMSGGAYGYTF.

V is TRBV3-1 (or the pseudogene TRBV3-2) and J is TRBJ1-4; TRBD1 agrees at 8 bases. The germline CDR1 and CDR2 sequences are LGHDT and YNNKEL (reference sequence). V was clipped by 2 bases and J by 5 bases; unmatched bases: 13. The length of the CDR3 is 18 residues. CDR3 region: CASSQQTGATSRNEKLFF. The CDR3 bases are TGTGCCAGCAGCCAACAGACAGGGGCAACTTCGCGAAATGAAAAACTGTTTTTT.

The chain links TRBV9 to TRBJ2-3, with TRBD2 matching 12 bases. The CDR3 length is 19 residues. The ends lost 3 bases at V and 1 base at J; junction bases unmatched: 12. Germline values: CDR1 SGDLS, CDR2 YYNGEE. The CDR3, as DNA: TGTGCCAGCAGCGCGACCCTAGCGGGGGGGCCGTCCCGCACAGATACGCAGTATTTT. Its protein product is CASSATLAGGPSRTDTQYF.

The chain uses TRBV19 and TRBJ2-1, with 12 bases fitting TRBD2. Germline CDR1 is LNHDA and CDR2 is SQIVND (reference sequence). With V trimmed by 5 bases and J by 8 bases, 7 bases remained unmatched. The CDR3 runs 15 residues. The DNA for the CDR3 is TGTGCCAGTAGTGCGGCTAGCGGGGGGGTTTATGAGCAGTTCTTC. Translated: CASSAASGGVYEQFF.

The chain combines TRBV6-5 with TRBJ1-5, with D perhaps TRBD1 (6 bases). CDR3 length: 14 amino acids. Trimming shortened V by 7 bases and J by 3 bases, and 13 bases separated the two germline ends. The germline V gene encodes CDR1 MNHEY and CDR2 SVGAGI. CDR3 amino acids: CASTPGQTNQPQHF. The DNA for the CDR3 is TGTGCCAGCACCCCCGGACAGACCAATCAGCCCCAGCATTTT.

This sequence joins TRBV6-5 and TRBJ1-2; 12 bases align to TRBD1. With 6 bases clipped from V and 8 bases from J, the junction kept 10 bases outside the gene matches. The CDR3 totals 15 residues. Looked up from germline, CDR1 is MNHEY and CDR2 is SVGAGI. The CDR3 coding sequence is TGTGCCAGCAGCGCCGGGACAGGGGGCCTGGAAGGCTACACCTTC. As protein: CASSAGTGGLEGYTF.

Here the CDR3 DNA reads TGTGCCAGCAGCCCGGGACTAGCGGGGGGAAGATACACCGGGGAGCTGTTTTTT. It is translated as CASSPGLAGGRYTGELFF. V usage is TRBV5-4 and J usage is TRBJ2-2; 15 nucleotides align to TRBD2. Germline lookup yields CDR1 SGHNT and CDR2 YYREEE (reference sequence). The CDR3 totals 18 residues. The ends lost 4 bases at V and 3 bases at J; junction bases unmatched: 7.

The chain uses TRBV6-5 and TRBJ2-7; 11 nucleotides align to TRBD1. This CDR3 spans 14 amino acids. Germline lookup yields CDR1 MNHEY and CDR2 SVGAGI. V dropped 4 bases and J dropped 7; count of bases not matched to a gene: 6. DNA of the CDR3: TGTGCCAGCAGTTCCGGACAGGGGGCTAGGGAGCAGTACGTC. Translated: CASSSGQGAREQYV.

The chain links TRBV5-1 to TRBJ2-1; 15 nucleotides match TRBD2. Losses at the gene ends were 3 bases for V and 12 bases for J; bases not matched to a gene: 4. This CDR3 is built from 14 residues. Germline-derived CDR1 and CDR2 are SGHRS and YFSETQ. The CDR3 is CASSYGTSGGMQFF. CDR3 sequence (DNA): TGCGCCAGCAGCTATGGGACTAGCGGGGGGATGCAGTTCTTC. The whole variable domain, remainder taken from reference TRBV5-1 and TRBJ2-1, is KAGVTQTPRYLIKTRGQQVTLSCSPISGHRSVSWYQQTPGQGLQFLFEYFSETQRNKGNFPGRFSGRQFSNSRSEMNVSTLELGDSALYLCASSYGTSGGMQFFGPGTRLTVL.

The gene calls are TRBV2 and TRBJ2-1; D is uncertain. Germline-derived CDR1 and CDR2 are SNHLY and FYNNEI. The CDR3 totals 12 residues. V lost 3 bases and J 4 bases, leaving 4 bases between the germline ends. The CDR3 coding sequence is TGTGCCAGCAGTGATGAGTACAATGAGCAGTTCTTC. The encoded protein is CASSDEYNEQFF. Looking up the rest from reference TRBV2 and TRBJ2-1 gives the full variable domain: EPEVTQTPSHQVTQMGQEVILRCVPISNHLYFYWYRQILGQKVEFLVSFYNNEISEKSEIFDDQFSVERPDGSNFTLKIRSTKLEDSAMYFCASSDEYNEQFFGPGTRLTVL.

This chain uses TRBV7-9 with TRBJ1-5; D is possibly TRBD1 (5 bases). Trimming shortened V by 3 bases and J by 2 bases, and 14 bases separated the two germline ends. This CDR3 is 16 amino acids long. The germline V gene has CDR1 SEHNR and CDR2 FQNEAQ (reference sequence). The CDR3 protein is CASSFWGVSGNQPQHF. CDR3 coding DNA: TGTGCCAGCAGCTTCTGGGGGGTATCGGGCAATCAGCCCCAGCATTTT. Full variable domain (remainder filled in from reference TRBV7-9 and TRBJ1-5): DTGVSQNPRHKITKRGQNVTFRCDPISEHNRLYWYRQTLGQGPEFLTYFQNEAQLEKSRLLSDRFSAERPKGSFSTLEIQRTEQGDSAMYLCASSFWGVSGNQPQHFGDGTRLSIL.

This clone is a singleton in its sample. The chain is built from TRBV14 and TRBJ1-4; D ambiguous. This CDR3 has 12 amino acids. V lost 2 bases to trimming and J lost 7 bases, with 5 bases between them. Germline CDR1 is SGHDN and CDR2 is FVKESK. The CDR3 region has the DNA TGTGCCAGCAGCCAACGAGCTGAAAAACTGTTTTTT. Its protein is CASSQRAEKLFF. Using reference TRBV14 and TRBJ1-4 for the parts outside the CDR3, the full variable domain is EAGVTQFPSHSVIEKGQTVTLRCDPISGHDNLYWYRRVMGKEIKFLLHFVKESKQDESGMPNNRFLAERTGGTYSTLKVQPAELEDSGVYFCASSQRAEKLFFGSGTQLSVL.

This clone was seen just once. The chain joins TRBV18 to TRBJ1-3, with D uncertain. Per germline, CDR1 KGHSH and CDR2 LQKENI. This CDR3 is built from 15 residues. V lost 0 bases and J lost 2, with 8 bases in between. The CDR3 nucleotides are TGTGCCAGCTCACCACCCCAGGAGGCTGGAAACACCATATATTTT. This encodes CASSPPQEAGNTIYF. Full variable domain (rest looked up from reference TRBV18 and TRBJ1-3): NAGVMQNPRHLVRRRGQEARLRCSPMKGHSHVYWYRQLPEEGLKFMVYLQKENIIDESGMPKERFSAEFPKEGPSILRIQQVVRGDSAAYFCASSPPQEAGNTIYFGEGSWLTVV.